Each of the 2 T cell receptor beta chains below was sequenced from the same sample in a study of tumor-infiltrating lymphocytes in primary liver carcinoma. Scientists recovered RNA and DNA together from roughly 21-30 mg of unsorted bulk tissue. A constant-region primer primed TCR beta cDNA synthesis from about 490 ng of total RNA. Three rounds of nested multiplex PCR with slightly modified ARM-PCR produced TCR beta libraries. Researchers ran the first two PCR rounds for roughly 10 cycles each with TRBV1-TRBV30 forward primers and a C-beta reverse primer. TCRdb fed the multiplex PCR reads into MiXCR, producing one record per CDR3 protein. The data hold 95,000 to 150,000 distinct CDR3 sequences, with 55% to 70% observed a single time. Sequencing input: tumor-adjacent normal liver tissue. The receptors shown here come from a woman aged 60-75 years with primary liver carcinoma and hepatitis B virus infection.

About this clonotype: Given a much more abundant clone one base away, this may be a read error. V usage is TRBV7-9 and J usage is TRBJ2-1; TRBD2 matches at 7 bases. Germline V CDR1 and CDR2: SEHNR, FQNEAQ (reference sequence). The CDR3 is 14 residues long. The CDR3 reads CTSSLPALANEQFF. CDR3 nucleotide sequence: TGTACCAGCAGCTTACCGGCACTAGCGAATGAGCAGTTCTTC.

This clonotype has a single count. A much larger clone lies a single base off, so this may be a read error. The chain couples TRBV28 to TRBJ1-2; tentatively, D is TRBD1 (6 bases). There are 13 residues in the CDR3. Germline CDR1 MDHEN, CDR2 SYDVKM. Trimming stripped 7 bases from V and 13 bases from J, with 22 bases between. The DNA for the CDR3 is TGTGCCAGCAAAAAATCCTTATTACAGGGTGGCACCTTC. Translating gives CASKKSLLQGGTF.